There are many counts of the clone carrying this T cell receptor (beta chain). The V gene lost 3 bases and the J gene lost 2 bases, with 8 bases spanning the gap. The CDR3 sequence is 13 residues long. One entry per CDR3 protein results from TCRdb running MiXCR on the PCR reads. The data show 50,000 or so distinct CDR3 sequences, with approximately 25% seen just once and approximately 1.9% held by the top ten. This entry is derived from a study of molecular identifiers for immune sequencing clone quantification. This chain links TRBV12-3 or TRBV12-4 with TRBJ2-7; D unclear. The sequence was obtained from a human donor in good health. Some libraries in this study had Jurkat cell RNA spiked in. Material for sequencing was naive CD8+ T cells from blood, with Jurkat cell RNA spiked in. The subset was: FACS-sorted CD8+CD4-CCR7+CD45RA+ naive T cells. This CDR3 is CASSFKGTYEQYF. The CDR3 DNA sequence: TGTGCCAGCAGTTTCAAGGGAACCTACGAGCAGTACTTC.